The clone carrying this TCR beta chain was picked up one time. Germline CDR1 is MNHEY and CDR2 is SMNVEV (reference sequence). Trimming removed 6 bases at V and 5 bases at J, with 11 bases between. The CDR3 consists of 12 residues. This entry belongs to a study of CD8+ T cells in alopecia areata. RNA extraction and reverse transcription yielded cDNA as sequencing template. Sequencing used immunoSEQ multiplex PCR; TCRdb keeps in-frame clones, though not all of them. The data hold roughly 140,000 clones, with around two thirds observed a single time. Specimen: CD8+ T cells sorted from blood. This chain joins TRBV27 and TRBJ2-7, with D perhaps matching TRBD2 (6 bases). This receptor was taken from a human donor in good health. The CDR3 sequence: CASSVGGNEQYF. The CDR3 bases are TGTGCCAGCAGCGTGGGGGGTAACGAGCAGTACTTC.